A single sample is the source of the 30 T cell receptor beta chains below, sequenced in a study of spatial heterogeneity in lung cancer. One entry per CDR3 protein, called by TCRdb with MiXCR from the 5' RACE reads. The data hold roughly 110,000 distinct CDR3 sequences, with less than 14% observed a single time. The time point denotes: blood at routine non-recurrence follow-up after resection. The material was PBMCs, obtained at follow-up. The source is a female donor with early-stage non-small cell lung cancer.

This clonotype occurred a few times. CDR3 loop: CASRSGQSTDTQYF. In DNA form, the CDR3 reads TGTGCCAGCAGATCGGGACAGAGCACAGATACGCAGTATTTT. The chain combines TRBV12-3 or TRBV12-4 with TRBJ2-3; 7 nucleotides line up with TRBD1. CDR3 size: 14 residues. V dropped 6 bases and J dropped 0; count of bases not matched to a gene: 3.

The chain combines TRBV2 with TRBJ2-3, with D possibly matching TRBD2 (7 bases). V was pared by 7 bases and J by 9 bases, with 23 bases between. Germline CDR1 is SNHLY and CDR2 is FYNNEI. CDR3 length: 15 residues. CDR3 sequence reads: CASTGGQPEVGTQYF. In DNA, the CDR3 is TGTGCCAGCACGGGAGGACAGCCCGAAGTTGGAACGCAGTATTTT.

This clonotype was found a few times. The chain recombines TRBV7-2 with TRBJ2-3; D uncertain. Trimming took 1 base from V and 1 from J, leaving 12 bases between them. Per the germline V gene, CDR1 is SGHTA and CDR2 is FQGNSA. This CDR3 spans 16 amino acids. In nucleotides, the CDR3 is TGTGCCAGCAGCTTAGTTGACAACCGGCGCACAGATACGCAGTATTTT. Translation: CASSLVDNRRTDTQYF.

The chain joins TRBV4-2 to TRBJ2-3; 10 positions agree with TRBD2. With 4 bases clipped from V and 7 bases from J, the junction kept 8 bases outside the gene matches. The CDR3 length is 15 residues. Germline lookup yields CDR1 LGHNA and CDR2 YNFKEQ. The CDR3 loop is CASSLRSSGSYTQYF. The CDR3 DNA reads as TGTGCCAGCAGCCTCAGATCTAGCGGGAGCTATACGCAGTATTTT.

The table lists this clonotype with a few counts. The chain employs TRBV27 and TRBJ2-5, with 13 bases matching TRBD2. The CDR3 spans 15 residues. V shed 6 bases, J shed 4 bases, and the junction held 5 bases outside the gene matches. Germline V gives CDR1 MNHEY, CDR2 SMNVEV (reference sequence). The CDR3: CASRWTSGSIETQYF. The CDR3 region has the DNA TGTGCCAGCAGGTGGACTAGCGGGAGTATAGAGACCCAGTACTTC.

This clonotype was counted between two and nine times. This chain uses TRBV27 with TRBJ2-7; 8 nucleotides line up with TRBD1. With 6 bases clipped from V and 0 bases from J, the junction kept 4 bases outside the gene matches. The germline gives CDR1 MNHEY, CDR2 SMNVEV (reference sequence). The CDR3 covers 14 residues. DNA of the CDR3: TGTGCCAGCAGAGGGACAGGTAACTCCTACGAGCAGTACTTC. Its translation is CASRGTGNSYEQYF.

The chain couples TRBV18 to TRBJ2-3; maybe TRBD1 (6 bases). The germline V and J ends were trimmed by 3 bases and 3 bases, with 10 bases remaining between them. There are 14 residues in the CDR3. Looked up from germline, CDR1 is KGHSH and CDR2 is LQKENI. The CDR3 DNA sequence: TGTGCCAGCTCACCTCGGACAGTGACAGATACGCAGTATTTT. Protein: CASSPRTVTDTQYF.

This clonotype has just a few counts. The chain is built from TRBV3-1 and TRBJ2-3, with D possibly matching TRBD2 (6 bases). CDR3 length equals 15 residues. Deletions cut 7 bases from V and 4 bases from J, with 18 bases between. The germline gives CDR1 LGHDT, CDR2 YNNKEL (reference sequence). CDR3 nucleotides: TGTGCCAGCACCCATCGGGGGAGCTTCGCAGATACGCAGTATTTT. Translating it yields CASTHRGSFADTQYF.

The CDR3 nucleotides are TGTGCCAGCACCATGGGGCAGAACACTGAAGCTTTCTTT. As protein: CASTMGQNTEAFF. The chain employs TRBV12-3 or TRBV12-4 and TRBJ1-1, with D tentatively TRBD1 (5 bases). V was clipped by 7 bases and J by 1 base, with 10 bases between them. The CDR3 runs 13 residues.

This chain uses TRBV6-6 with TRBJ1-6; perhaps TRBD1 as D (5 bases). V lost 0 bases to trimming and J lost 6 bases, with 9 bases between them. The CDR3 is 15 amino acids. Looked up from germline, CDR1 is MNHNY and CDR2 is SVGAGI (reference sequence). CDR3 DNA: TGTGCCAGCAGTTACTCGGGGGAGTCTAATTCACCCCTCCACTTT. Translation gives CASSYSGESNSPLHF.

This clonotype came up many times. CDR3 sequence: CSVEGEHGNEQFF. For the CDR3, the DNA is TGCAGCGTTGAAGGGGAGCACGGGAATGAGCAGTTCTTC. The V gene is TRBV29-1, the J gene TRBJ2-1; TRBD2 is a possible D gene (5 bases). Germline lookup yields CDR1 SQVTM and CDR2 ANQGSEA. CDR3 length equals 13 residues. The germline V and J ends were trimmed by 1 base and 7 bases, with 11 bases remaining between them.

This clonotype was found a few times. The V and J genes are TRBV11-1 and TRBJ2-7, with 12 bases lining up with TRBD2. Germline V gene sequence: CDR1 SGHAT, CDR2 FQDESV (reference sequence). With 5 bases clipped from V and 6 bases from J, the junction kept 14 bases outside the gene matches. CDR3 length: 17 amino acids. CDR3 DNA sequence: TGTGCCAGCAGCCCGATTCAAAGACTAGCGGGAGTCGTCGAGCAGTACTTC. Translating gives CASSPIQRLAGVVEQYF.

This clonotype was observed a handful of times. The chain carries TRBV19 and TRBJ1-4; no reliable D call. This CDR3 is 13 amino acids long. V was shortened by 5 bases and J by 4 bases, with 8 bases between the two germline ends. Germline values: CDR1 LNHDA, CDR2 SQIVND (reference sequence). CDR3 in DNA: TGTGCCAGTAGTCGTGACTTTAATGAAAAACTGTTTTTT. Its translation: CASSRDFNEKLFF.

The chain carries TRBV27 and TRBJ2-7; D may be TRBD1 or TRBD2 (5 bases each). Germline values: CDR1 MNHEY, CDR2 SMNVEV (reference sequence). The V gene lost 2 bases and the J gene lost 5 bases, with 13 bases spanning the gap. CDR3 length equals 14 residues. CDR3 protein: CASSLMAGSHEQYF. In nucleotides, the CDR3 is TGTGCCAGCAGTTTAATGGCAGGGAGCCACGAGCAGTACTTC.

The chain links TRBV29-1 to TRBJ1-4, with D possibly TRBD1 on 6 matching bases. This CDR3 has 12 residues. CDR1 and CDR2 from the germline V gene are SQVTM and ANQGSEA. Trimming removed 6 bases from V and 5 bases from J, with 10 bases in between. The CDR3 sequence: CSVKTGNEKLFF. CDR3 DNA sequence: TGCAGCGTGAAAACAGGGAATGAAAAACTGTTTTTT.

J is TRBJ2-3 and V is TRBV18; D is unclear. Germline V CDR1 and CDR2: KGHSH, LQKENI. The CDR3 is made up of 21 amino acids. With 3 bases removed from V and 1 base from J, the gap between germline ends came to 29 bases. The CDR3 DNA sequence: TGTGCCAGCTCACCTACCCTGCGGTGGAACCGGATGACCTATCGCACAGATACGCAGTATTTT. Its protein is CASSPTLRWNRMTYRTDTQYF.

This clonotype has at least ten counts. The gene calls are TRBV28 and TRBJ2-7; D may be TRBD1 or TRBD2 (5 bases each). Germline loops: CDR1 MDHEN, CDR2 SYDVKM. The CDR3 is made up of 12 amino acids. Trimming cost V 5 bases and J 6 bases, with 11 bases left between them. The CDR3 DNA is TGTGCCAGCAGTGCCTCGGGGCTCGAGCAGTACGTC. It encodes CASSASGLEQYV.

The DNA for the CDR3 is TGTGATAGCTCCTACAATGAGCAGTTCTTC. It is translated as CDSSYNEQFF. The chain combines TRBV19 with TRBJ2-1; D remains unclear. Germline CDR1 reads LNHDA; CDR2 reads SQIVND (reference sequence). This CDR3 region has 10 residues. The full variable domain, in which reference TRBV19 and TRBJ2-1 provide the parts outside the CDR3, is DGGITQSPKYLFRKEGQNVTLSCEQNLNHDAMYWYRQDPGQGLRLIYYSQIVNDFQKGDIAEGYSVSREKKESFPLTVTSAQKNPTAFYLCDSSYNEQFFGPGTRLTVL.

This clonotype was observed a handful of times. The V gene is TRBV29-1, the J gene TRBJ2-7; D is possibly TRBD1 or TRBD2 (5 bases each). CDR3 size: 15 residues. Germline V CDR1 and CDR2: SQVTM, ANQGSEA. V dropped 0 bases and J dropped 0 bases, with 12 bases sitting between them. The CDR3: CSVEDPREFSYEQYF. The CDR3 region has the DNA TGCAGCGTTGAAGATCCCAGGGAGTTCTCCTACGAGCAGTACTTC.

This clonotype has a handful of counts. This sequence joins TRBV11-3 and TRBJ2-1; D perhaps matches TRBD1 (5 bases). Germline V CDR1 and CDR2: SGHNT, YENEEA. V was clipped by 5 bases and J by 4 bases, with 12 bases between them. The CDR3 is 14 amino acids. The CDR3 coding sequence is TGTGCCAGCAGCCCTAGGGGCTTATACAATGAGCAGTTCTTC. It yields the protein CASSPRGLYNEQFF.

DNA for the CDR3: TGTGCCAGCTCCCCCCCAGGACTAGCGGGGAAGACAGATACGCAGTATTTT. This encodes CASSPPGLAGKTDTQYF. J is TRBJ2-3 and V is TRBV18; 12 positions match TRBD2. The germline CDR1 and CDR2 sequences are KGHSH and LQKENI. The V segment lost 6 bases and the J segment 3 bases; nucleotides outside the gene matches: 10. The CDR3 loop spans 17 amino acids.

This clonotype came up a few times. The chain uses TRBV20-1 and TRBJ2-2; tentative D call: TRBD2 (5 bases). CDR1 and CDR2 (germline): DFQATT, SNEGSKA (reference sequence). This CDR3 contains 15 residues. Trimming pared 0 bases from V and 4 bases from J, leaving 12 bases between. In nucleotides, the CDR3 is TGCAGTGCTAGAGATAGGACTGAGACCACCGGGGAGCTGTTTTTT. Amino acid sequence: CSARDRTETTGELFF.

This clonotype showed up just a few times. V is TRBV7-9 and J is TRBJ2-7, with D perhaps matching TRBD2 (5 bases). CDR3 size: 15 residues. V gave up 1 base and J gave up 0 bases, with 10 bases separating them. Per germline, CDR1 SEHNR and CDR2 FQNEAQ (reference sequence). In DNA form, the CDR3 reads TGTGCCAGCAGCTTAGGAGCGGCACTCTCCTACGAGCAGTACGTC. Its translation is CASSLGAALSYEQYV.

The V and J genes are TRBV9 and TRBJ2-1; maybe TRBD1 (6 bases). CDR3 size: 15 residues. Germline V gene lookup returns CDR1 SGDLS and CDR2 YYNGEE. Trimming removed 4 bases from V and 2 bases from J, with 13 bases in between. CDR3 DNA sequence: TGTGCCAGCAGCCCAGACAGGTTACCCTACAATGAGCAGTTCTTC. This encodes CASSPDRLPYNEQFF.

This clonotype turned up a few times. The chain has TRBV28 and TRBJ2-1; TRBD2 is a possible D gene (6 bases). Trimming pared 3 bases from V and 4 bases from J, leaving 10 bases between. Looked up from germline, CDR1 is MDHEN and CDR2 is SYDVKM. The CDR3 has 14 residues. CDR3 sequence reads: CASSLGGPYNEQFF. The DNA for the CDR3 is TGTGCCAGCAGTTTGGGAGGCCCTTACAATGAGCAGTTCTTC.

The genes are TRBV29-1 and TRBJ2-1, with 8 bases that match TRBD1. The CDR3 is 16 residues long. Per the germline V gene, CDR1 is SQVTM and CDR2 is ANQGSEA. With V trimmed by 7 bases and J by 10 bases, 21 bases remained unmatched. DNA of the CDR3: TGCAGCGCCCCGGTACCGGGACAGGTGTGGGGGCGGGAGCAGTTCTTC. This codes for CSAPVPGQVWGREQFF.

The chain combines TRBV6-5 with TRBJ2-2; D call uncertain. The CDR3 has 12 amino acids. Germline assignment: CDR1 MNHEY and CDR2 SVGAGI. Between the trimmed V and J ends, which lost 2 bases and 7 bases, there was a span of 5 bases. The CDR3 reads CASSYTVGELFF. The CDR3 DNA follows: TGTGCCAGCAGTTACACGGTCGGGGAGCTGTTTTTT.

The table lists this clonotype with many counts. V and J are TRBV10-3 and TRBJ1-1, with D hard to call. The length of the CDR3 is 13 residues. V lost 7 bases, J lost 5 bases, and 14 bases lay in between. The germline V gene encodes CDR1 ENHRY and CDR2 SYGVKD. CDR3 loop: CAIKEEVETEAFF. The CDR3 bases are TGTGCCATCAAGGAGGAGGTTGAAACTGAAGCTTTCTTT.

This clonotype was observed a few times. The DNA of the CDR3 is TGTGCCAGCAGCCCGGACAGGCGATACACCGGGGAGCTGTTTTTT. Translating gives CASSPDRRYTGELFF. This chain joins TRBV5-4 and TRBJ2-2, with TRBD1 matching 7 bases. Germline lookup yields CDR1 SGHNT and CDR2 YYREEE (reference sequence). The CDR3 extends over 15 amino acids. The J segment lost 3 bases and the V segment lost 4 bases, leaving 6 bases of the junction unmatched.

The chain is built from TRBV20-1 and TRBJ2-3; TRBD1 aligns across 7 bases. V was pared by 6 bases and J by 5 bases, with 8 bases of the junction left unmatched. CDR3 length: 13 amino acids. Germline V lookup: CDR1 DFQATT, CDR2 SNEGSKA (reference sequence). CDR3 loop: CSADRENLDTQYF. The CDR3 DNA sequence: TGCAGTGCCGACAGGGAAAACTTAGATACGCAGTATTTT.